One and the same sample provided the 27 T cell receptor beta chains below, sequenced in a study of T cells in Graves' hyperthyroidism and ophthalmopathy. Amplified regions were TCR beta CDR3 sequences from RNA transcripts. First-round RT-PCR of the TCR CDR3 relied on the HTBI primer set. Via MiXCR, TCRdb re-called the multiplex PCR reads, giving one row per CDR3 protein. The table includes about 640,000 distinct CDR3 sequences, about 20% detected once. The sample was blood. The receptors come from a man aged 25-45 years with Graves' ophthalmopathy.

In this sample, this clonotype turned up a few times. The gene calls are TRBV2 and TRBJ1-3, with D maybe TRBD1 (5 bases). The CDR3 sequence is 15 residues long. The ends were cut back, 3 bases at V and 7 bases at J, with 16 bases in the middle. Germline CDR1 reads SNHLY; CDR2 reads FYNNEI. The CDR3 DNA reads TGTGCCAGCAGTGATTGGCAGGGTCTCAGGAACACCATATATTTT. Encoded protein: CASSDWQGLRNTIYF. Supplemented by reference TRBV2 and TRBJ1-3, the full variable domain reads EPEVTQTPSHQVTQMGQEVILRCVPISNHLYFYWYRQILGQKVEFLVSFYNNEISEKSEIFDDQFSVERPDGSNFTLKIRSTKLEDSAMYFCASSDWQGLRNTIYFGEGSWLTVV.

This clonotype appeared once. The rearrangement joins TRBV6-1 to TRBJ2-1, with TRBD2 matching 14 bases. This CDR3 contains 20 residues. V dropped 3 bases and J dropped 0; count of bases not matched to a gene: 10. CDR1 and CDR2 from the germline V gene are MNHNS and SASEGT. The CDR3 DNA reads as TGTGCCAGCAGTGACTATGGGACTAGCGGGAGTTATAGCTCCTACAATGAGCAGTTCTTC. Amino acid sequence: CASSDYGTSGSYSSYNEQFF.

About this clonotype itself: Germline is not matched at one junction end, which may reflect a read error. The chain couples TRBV24-1 to TRBJ2-3, with a possible D match to TRBD2 (5 bases). The CDR3 loop spans 15 amino acids. Germline V gene sequence: CDR1 KGHDR, CDR2 SFDVKD. The CDR3 spells CAASEATGMTDTQYF. CDR3 in DNA: TGTGCCGCCAGTGAGGCTACGGGGATGACAGATACGCAGTATTTT.

This clonotype was detected ten times or more. V is TRBV28 and J is TRBJ1-1, with D hard to call. The length of the CDR3 is 12 residues. The germline V and J ends were trimmed by 0 bases and 5 bases, with 4 bases remaining between them. Germline V gene sequence: CDR1 MDHEN, CDR2 SYDVKM. CDR3 DNA: TGTGCCAGCAGTTTATGGAGTACTGAAGCTTTCTTT. Its protein product is CASSLWSTEAFF.

This clonotype was seen just once. The genes are TRBV12-3 or TRBV12-4 and TRBJ2-4, with unresolved D. The V end was cut by 8 bases, the J end by 0 bases, with 17 bases between. The CDR3 extends over 16 amino acids. DNA of the CDR3: TGTGCCAGCCAGACTCTGGGGTTCGGAGCCAAAAACATTCAGTACTTC. Translation gives CASQTLGFGAKNIQYF.

In the case of this clonotype: A read error may account for a junction end that differs from germline. The CDR3 loop reads CASSSGVATGELSF. The CDR3 DNA follows: TGTGCCAGCAGCTCGGGGGTTGCCACCGGGGAGCTGTCTTTT. V gene TRBV11-1 combines with J gene TRBJ2-2, with D possibly being TRBD2 (6 bases). The CDR3 sequence is 14 residues long. The germline V gene encodes CDR1 SGHAT and CDR2 FQDESV (reference sequence). Full variable domain (missing parts from reference TRBV11-1 and TRBJ2-2): EAEVAQSPRYKITEKSQAVAFWCDPISGHATLYWYRQILGQGPELLVQFQDESVVDDSQLPKDRFSAERLKGVDSTLKIQPAELGDSAMYLCASSSGVATGELSFGEGSRLTVL.

J is TRBJ2-3 and V is TRBV20-1; the match to TRBD1 covers 10 bases. CDR3 length: 14 residues. Germline assignment: CDR1 DFQATT and CDR2 SNEGSKA (reference sequence). V was clipped by 5 bases and J by 8 bases; unmatched bases: 10. CDR3 sequence: CSAAGTGELATQYF. For the CDR3, the DNA is TGCAGTGCTGCCGGGACAGGGGAGTTGGCTACGCAGTATTTT.

This chain links TRBV12-5 with TRBJ2-5; 8 nucleotides agree with TRBD1. The ends lost 5 bases at V and 4 bases at J; junction bases unmatched: 3. The CDR3 contains 13 residues. Germline loops: CDR1 LGHNT, CDR2 FRNRAP. This CDR3 reads CASGPGGIETQYF. The CDR3 coding sequence is TGTGCTAGTGGTCCAGGGGGCATAGAGACCCAGTACTTC.

This clonotype occurred many times. This sequence joins TRBV11-2 and TRBJ2-3; D could derive from TRBD1 or TRBD2 (5 bases each). The CDR3 has 15 residues. The V gene's germline CDR1 is SGHAT and CDR2 FQNNGV. The V end was cut by 2 bases, the J end by 1 base, with 10 bases between. The CDR3 nucleotides are TGTGCCAGCAGCTTAAAAAGGGGAGGCACAGATACGCAGTATTTT. Protein product: CASSLKRGGTDTQYF.

This clonotype was found a few times. This chain uses TRBV20-1 with TRBJ2-7; the D gene is possibly TRBD2 (6 bases). The CDR3 has 13 residues. V was pared by 4 bases and J by 0 bases, with 10 bases between. From germline, CDR1 is DFQATT and CDR2 SNEGSKA (reference sequence). The CDR3 reads CSATGGNSYEQYF. The DNA for the CDR3 is TGCAGTGCTACAGGCGGGAACTCCTACGAGCAGTACTTC.

Ten or more counts support this clonotype. The chain has TRBV6-1 and TRBJ2-7; 7 bases are shared with TRBD1. Germline V gene lookup returns CDR1 MNHNS and CDR2 SASEGT. This CDR3 is built from 15 residues. The V and J ends lost 5 bases and 1 base, in that order; junction bases with no gene match: 8. The CDR3 reads CASSTAGTESYEQYF. Written as DNA, the CDR3 is TGTGCCAGCAGTACGGCCGGGACAGAGTCCTACGAGCAGTACTTC.

This clonotype was detected only a few times. The chain recombines TRBV4-1 with TRBJ2-7, with 13 bases aligning to TRBD2. The CDR3 loop spans 19 amino acids. With V trimmed by 2 bases and J by 2 bases, 12 bases remained unmatched. From germline, CDR1 is MGHRA and CDR2 YSYEKL. The CDR3 region is CASSQQPGLAGTPPYEQYF. As DNA, the CDR3 is TGCGCCAGCAGCCAACAACCGGGACTAGCGGGAACACCCCCCTACGAGCAGTACTTC.

This clonotype occurred many times. The rearrangement joins TRBV12-3 or TRBV12-4 to TRBJ2-1, with 9 nucleotides matching TRBD2. The trim removed 6 bases at V and 8 bases at J, leaving 14 bases unmatched. The CDR3 is 16 residues long. The CDR3 nucleotides read TGTGCCAGCAGCTTCCTAGAGGCGGGAGGGCAGGATGAGCAGTTCTTC. Amino acids: CASSFLEAGGQDEQFF.

The chain has TRBV28 and TRBJ2-5; D not certain. Trimming removed 6 bases at V and 1 base at J, with 12 bases between. The CDR3 has 14 amino acids. Germline CDR1 MDHEN, CDR2 SYDVKM. The CDR3 DNA is TGTGCCAGCAGGCCGAAGGGTTCCCAAGAGACCCAGTACTTC. Residues: CASRPKGSQETQYF.

This clonotype was counted between two and nine times. The chain joins TRBV28 to TRBJ2-5, with 8 nucleotides matching TRBD2. Trimming at V came to 3 bases and at J to 5 bases, leaving 5 bases not matched to a gene. Germline V gene lookup returns CDR1 MDHEN and CDR2 SYDVKM. The CDR3 runs 14 residues. CDR3 sequence reads: CASSFLAGLETQYF. The CDR3 DNA is TGTGCCAGCAGTTTCCTAGCGGGTTTGGAGACCCAGTACTTC.

This clonotype was seen only a few times. The chain is built from TRBV6-5 and TRBJ1-2; D ambiguous. The V gene's germline CDR1 is MNHEY and CDR2 SVGAGI. The ends were cut back, 0 bases at V and 4 bases at J, with 9 bases in the middle. This CDR3 is 14 amino acids long. CDR3 protein: CASSYSVVRYGYTF. CDR3 sequence (DNA): TGTGCCAGCAGTTACTCGGTGGTCCGCTATGGCTACACCTTC.

This clonotype occurred a few times. The chain employs TRBV6-1 and TRBJ2-2, with 10 bases that match TRBD2. Germline trimming cut 5 bases from V and 2 bases from J; bases unmatched to any gene: 5. The CDR3 is 16 amino acids. In germline, CDR1 is MNHNS, CDR2 SASEGT. CDR3 loop: CASSRGTSVNTGELFF. In DNA form, the CDR3 reads TGTGCCAGCAGTCGGGGGACTAGCGTAAACACCGGGGAGCTGTTTTTT.

The rearrangement uses TRBV27 and TRBJ1-4, with a weak D call TRBD1 (5 bases). Germline V lookup: CDR1 MNHEY, CDR2 SMNVEV (reference sequence). CDR3 length equals 15 residues. V was shortened by 4 bases and J by 2 bases, with 11 bases between the two germline ends. CDR3 sequence (DNA): TGTGCCAGCAGTTCCGCAGGGACCACTAATGAAAAACTGTTTTTT. Translation: CASSSAGTTNEKLFF.

The chain links TRBV20-1 to TRBJ2-1, with D perhaps matching TRBD2 (8 bases). There are 16 residues in the CDR3. Per germline, CDR1 DFQATT and CDR2 SNEGSKA (reference sequence). V lost 5 bases, J lost 3 bases, and 20 bases lay in between. CDR3 bases: TGCAGTGCTGCGGGGACAGCGGGAGATAACTACAATGAGCAGTTCTTC. It encodes CSAAGTAGDNYNEQFF.

A few counts support this clonotype. The genes are TRBV6-1 and TRBJ2-2; 10 bases are a match to TRBD2. Germline CDR1 MNHNS, CDR2 SASEGT. The CDR3 runs to 19 residues. V dropped 5 bases and J dropped 3; count of bases not matched to a gene: 15. The CDR3 sequence: CASSPGGLAGALDTGELFF. For the CDR3, the DNA is TGTGCCAGCAGTCCAGGGGGGCTAGCGGGAGCGCTAGACACCGGGGAGCTGTTTTTT.

This clonotype was seen many times. V gene TRBV28 combines with J gene TRBJ1-1; 11 bases are shared with TRBD1. CDR3 length: 16 residues. Germline assignment: CDR1 MDHEN and CDR2 SYDVKM. V trimming: 2 bases; J trimming: 1 base; junction bases outside the gene matches: 3. The CDR3 reads CASSLRDRGRNTEAFF. Here the CDR3 DNA reads TGTGCCAGCAGTTTAAGGGACAGGGGGAGGAACACTGAAGCTTTCTTT.

This clonotype was picked up a small number of times. V and J are TRBV6-5 and TRBJ2-1; D call uncertain. Germline CDR1 is MNHEY and CDR2 is SVGAGI. The CDR3 extends over 16 amino acids. V shed 0 bases and J shed 4 bases, with 13 bases lying between them. The CDR3 nucleotides read TGTGCCAGCAGTTACTCTTTGACACATCCATACAATGAGCAGTTCTTC. Amino acid sequence: CASSYSLTHPYNEQFF.

CDR3 DNA: TGTGCCAGCAGTCCCGGACAGGGGCATACTTCCGGGGAGCTGTTTTTT. Translation gives CASSPGQGHTSGELFF. The V gene is TRBV27, the J gene TRBJ2-2; 9 bases line up with TRBD1. CDR1 and CDR2 from the germline V gene are MNHEY and SMNVEV (reference sequence). Trimming removed 5 bases from V and 6 bases from J; junction bases left unmatched: 10. The CDR3 loop spans 16 amino acids.

This clonotype was counted between two and nine times. The J gene is TRBJ2-7, the V gene TRBV12-3 or TRBV12-4; weak D call: TRBD2 (5 bases). V was pared by 6 bases and J by 2 bases, with 11 bases between. CDR3 length: 13 residues. The DNA of the CDR3 is TGTGCCAGCAGCCCGGGGATAACCTACGAGCAGTACTTC. Translating it yields CASSPGITYEQYF.

The rearrangement links TRBV6-2 or TRBV6-3 to TRBJ2-3; D call uncertain. Germline V lookup: CDR1 MNHEY, CDR2 SVGEGT. This CDR3 contains 12 residues. The V and J ends lost 2 bases and 7 bases respectively, with 7 bases between them. CDR3 sequence: CASSYSPNTQYF. The CDR3 DNA reads as TGTGCCAGCAGTTACAGTCCGAATACGCAGTATTTT.

This clonotype was seen just once. The chain links TRBV12-3 or TRBV12-4 to TRBJ2-5; D is unresolved. V was clipped by 8 bases and J by 3 bases, with 7 bases between them. The CDR3 spans 11 residues. The CDR3 here is CASCPKETQYF. CDR3 DNA sequence: TGTGCCAGCTGTCCCAAAGAGACCCAGTACTTC.

CDR3 bases: TGTGCCAGCAGCCAGACGTGCGGGCGGAGGTACCAAGAGACCCAGTACTTC. Its protein is CASSQTCGRRYQETQYF. The chain employs TRBV3-2 and TRBJ2-5; TRBD2, the table's D call, lacks a check against the DNA. TRBV3-2 is a known pseudogene. There are 17 residues in the CDR3.